This TCR beta chain stems from a study of human T cells and chemical hapten exposure. This sample's time point: pre-sensitization, week 0. Treatment of the sample: therapeutic diphenylcyclopropenone sensitization with weekly scalp DPC. This clonotype was seen more than once but under ten times. Trimming pared 7 bases from V and 5 bases from J, leaving 11 bases between. Germline V lookup: CDR1 MNHNS, CDR2 SASEGT. This CDR3 contains 12 residues. MiXCR, run by TCRdb on the RACE reads, gives a single entry per CDR3 protein. The sample holds 180,000 or so distinct CDR3 sequences, 25% to 30% seen once. The chain joins TRBV6-1 to TRBJ2-5; D unresolved. This clonotype was sampled from a woman under 40 with alopecia areata. Some clones in this sample may be carry-over from other donors' samples. The source material was whole blood, sampled in connection with sensitization to the hapten diphenylcyclopropenone (DPC). The CDR3 region has the DNA TGTGCCAGCAATCGACTCGCGGAGACCCAGTACTTC. The encoded protein is CASNRLAETQYF.